The source of this T cell receptor (beta chain) is a study of shared clonotypes between healthy human individuals. In the naive CD8 group, cells lacked CD45RO and were positively selected for CCR7, so terminally differentiated effector memory CD45RA+ cells were left out. The CDR3 length is 13 residues. V was clipped by 8 bases and J by 0 bases, with 10 bases between them. Germline CDR1 and CDR2: ENHRY and SYGVKD. For this clone: The target antigen is unknown.

Across several immunoSEQ plates, the genomic DNA of each subset was split evenly. In the authors' workflow: With immunoSEQ giving junction-only sequences and no quality scores, filtering differed. Using immunoSEQ multiplex PCR, the repertoire was profiled, and TCRdb retains in-frame clones only, with some absent. That table is the source of V, J and clone size, and D and trimming were worked out from the DNA. The table lists roughly 2 million clones, roughly 94% of them singletons. Study-level results: What limited the represented genetic and exposure-history diversity was the small number of donors.

Sequencing was carried out using naive CD8+ T cells sorted from blood. The chain couples TRBV10-3 to TRBJ1-1; no clear D gene. This sequence was found in a man younger than 35 in good health. CDR3 amino acids: CAISLGLNTEAFF. The DNA of the CDR3 is TGTGCCATCTCTTTGGGCTTGAACACTGAAGCTTTCTTT.